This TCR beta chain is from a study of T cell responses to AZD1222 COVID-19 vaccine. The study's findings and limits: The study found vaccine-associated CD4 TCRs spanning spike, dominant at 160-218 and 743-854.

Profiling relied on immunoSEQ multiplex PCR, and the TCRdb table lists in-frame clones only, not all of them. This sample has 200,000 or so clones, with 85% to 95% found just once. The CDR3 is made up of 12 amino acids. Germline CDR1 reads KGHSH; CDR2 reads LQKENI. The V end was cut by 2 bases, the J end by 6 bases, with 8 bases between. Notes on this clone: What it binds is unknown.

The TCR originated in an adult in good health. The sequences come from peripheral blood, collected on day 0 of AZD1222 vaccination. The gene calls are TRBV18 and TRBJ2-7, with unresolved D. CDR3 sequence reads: CASSPVLGEQYF. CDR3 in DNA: TGTGCCAGCTCACCAGTCTTGGGCGAGCAGTACTTC.